This TCR beta chain was identified in a study of cytomegalovirus exposure and HLA in healthy donors. Across the study: Later analysis reported that the roughly 120 validation repertoires shared the platform of the approximately 620 first-cohort repertoires. Study results and caveats: That first-cohort TCR clusters tended to co-occur in the 100 to 150 validation repertoires was found in a later analysis. The authors enumerated around 150 TCR beta chains as linked to cytomegalovirus. A classifier reportedly called cytomegalovirus status with high sensitivity and specificity.

CDR3 size: 13 residues. Germline V gene lookup returns CDR1 MNHNS and CDR2 SASEGT. V trimming: 4 bases; J trimming: 10 bases; junction bases outside the gene matches: 8. Measured with immunoSEQ multiplex PCR; TCRdb has only the in-frame clones, and not every one. The repertoire holds about 150,000 clones, with around nine tenths as singletons. In regard to this clone: Its target is unknown.

Sequencing was done on a sample of PBMCs. This chain links TRBV6-1 with TRBJ1-1, with 8 bases matching TRBD1. This TCR was recovered from a young man in good health and CMV-seropositive. The CDR3 region is CASSATGDEVAFF. In DNA, the CDR3 is TGTGCCAGCAGTGCGACAGGGGATGAGGTAGCTTTCTTT.